The clone carrying this TCR beta chain was counted once. Its antigen is unidentified. The data stem from a study of blood T cells in healthy people across ages. Study-wide points: Naive CD4+ cell counts and diversity both ran higher in long-lived than in aged donors.

The ends lost 0 bases at V and 4 bases at J; junction bases unmatched: 6. Germline CDR1 SGDLS, CDR2 YYNGEE. The CDR3 extends over 15 amino acids. PCR was performed a second time for about 6 to 11 cycles using a sample-barcoded 5' primer and a J-beta primer mix. A 12-random-nucleotide template-switch adaptor tagged each cDNA molecule. In TCRdb, the 5' RACE reads were re-called with MiXCR into one record per CDR3 protein. This table has 920,000 or so distinct CDR3 sequences, more than 40% appearing once. The chain couples TRBV9 to TRBJ1-1; 7 nucleotides line up with TRBD1. Input material: blood. The clonotype originates from an older woman in good health. CDR3 in DNA: TGTGCCAGCAGCGTAGGAGGGGGCACAATCACTGAAGCTTTCTTT. This gives the protein CASSVGGGTITEAFF.